This record covers a single TCR beta chain. The entry originates in a study of shared T cell receptors in the human thymus. TCRdb's copy holds only in-frame clones and misses some; the assay was immunoSEQ multiplex PCR. Found here are 700,000 to 750,000 clones, 70% to 90% of them singletons; the top ten hold more than 0.01%. CDR1 and CDR2 (germline): SGHDN, FVKESK. The germline V and J ends were trimmed by 4 bases and 12 bases, with 24 bases remaining between them. The CDR3 is 15 amino acids. This sample also belongs to another study, concerning human thymus T cells. That study reports: Donors consisted of healthy Finnish infants (having corrective surgery for congenital heart defects). Thymus specimens were resections from corrective heart surgery. Both thymic and peripheral blood repertoires showed apparently biased V and J usage. The related literature has documented a marked overlap of thymic repertoires among unrelated individuals.

The chain couples TRBV14 to TRBJ1-1, with TRBD1 as a possible D gene (5 bases). The sequenced sample consisted of thymocytes. The sequence came from a girl under three years old with a congenital heart defect. The DNA of the CDR3 is TGTGCCAGCAGCCGGGGCTCTTTTTGGCAGACGAAGACTTTCTTT. Translated, it gives CASSRGSFWQTKTFF. The full variable domain, completed using reference TRBV14 and TRBJ1-1, is EAGVTQFPSHSVIEKGQTVTLRCDPISGHDNLYWYRRVMGKEIKFLLHFVKESKQDESGMPNNRFLAERTGGTYSTLKVQPAELEDSGVYFCASSRGSFWQTKTFFGQGTRLTVV.